A single sample gave rise to the 2 T cell receptor beta chains below, sequenced in a study of naive and memory T cell subsets. Both TRBC1 and TRBC2 were covered by a beta constant-region primer of two equimolar oligonucleotides. TCRdb processed the UMI-ligation and nested PCR reads anew with MiXCR; each CDR3 protein has one entry. The data show around 160,000 distinct CDR3 sequences, with 15% to 20% seen just once and about 0.14% held by the top ten. Sequencing was carried out using naive CD4+ T cells from blood. The receptors stem from a human donor in good health.

This clonotype was observed a handful of times. This chain links TRBV4-3 with TRBJ1-1, with TRBD1 matching over 8 bases. J lost 5 bases, V lost 0 bases, and 8 bases had no gene match. This CDR3 comprises 16 residues. CDR1 and CDR2 from the germline V gene are LGHNA and YSLEER. The CDR3 here is CASSQDPAGGATEAFF. The CDR3 coding sequence is TGCGCCAGCAGCCAAGACCCCGCAGGGGGCGCAACTGAAGCTTTCTTT.

The sample holds a few counts of this clonotype. The chain couples TRBV5-1 to TRBJ2-1; tentatively, D is TRBD1 (5 bases). V shed 1 base and J shed 0 bases, with 23 bases lying between them. Germline lookup yields CDR1 SGHRS and CDR2 YFSETQ. This CDR3 is 20 amino acids long. The CDR3 here is CASSLSGSRPTASSYNEQFF. The CDR3, as DNA: TGCGCCAGCAGCTTGTCCGGATCTCGGCCGACAGCGAGCTCCTACAATGAGCAGTTCTTC.